The 11 T cell receptor beta chains below were found in one sample sequenced in a study of CXCR3-negative and CXCR3-positive naive CD8 T cells. Study observations and caveats: More hydrophobic TRB CDR3s were found in CXCR3-positive naive cells than in CXCR3-negative naive cells.

TRB cDNA libraries were made by UMI-labeled 5' RACE. One entry per CDR3 protein, without DNA, is what TCRdb gives after re-calling the 5' RACE reads. Its table records about 110,000 distinct CDR3 sequences. Their antigens are not known. Sequenced sample: naive CXCR3+ CD8+ T cells from blood. Subset noted: CD45RO-CCR7+CD27+CD95- naive CD8+ T cells expressing CXCR3 (TNR3+). Source of these receptors: a human donor in good health. Some clones in this sample may be carry-over from other donors' samples.

V gene TRBV7-9 combines with J gene TRBJ1-1; lacking DNA, the TRBD1 call made by TCRdb goes unchecked. CDR3 length equals 16 residues. Germline V gene lookup returns CDR1 SEHNR and CDR2 FQNEAQ (reference sequence). CDR3 amino acids: CASSPQPDREVAEAFF. Filled out from reference TRBV7-9 and TRBJ1-1, the complete variable domain reads DTGVSQNPRHKITKRGQNVTFRCDPISEHNRLYWYRQTLGQGPEFLTYFQNEAQLEKSRLLSDRFSAERPKGSFSTLEIQRTEQGDSAMYLCASSPQPDREVAEAFFGQGTRLTVV.

The V and J genes are TRBV6-2 or TRBV6-3 and TRBJ2-1; the D gene TCRdb calls, TRBD1, cannot be checked with no DNA. CDR1 is MNHEY and CDR2 is SVGEGT in the germline V gene. The CDR3 is 12 amino acids. The CDR3 here is CASSLGHTEQFF.

The chain couples TRBV29-1 to TRBJ2-7; TCRdb picks TRBD1, but there is no DNA to check that call. The CDR3 runs 14 residues. CDR1 SQVTM and CDR2 ANQGSEA come from the germline V gene. The CDR3 reads CSVLAGTGWSEQYF.

This CDR3 reads CSAREGVGYGYTF. The chain uses TRBV20-1 and TRBJ1-2. CDR3 length equals 13 residues. Germline V gene data show CDR1 as DFQATT and CDR2 as SNEGSKA (reference sequence).

V is TRBV29-1 and J is TRBJ2-5; TCRdb lists TRBD2, though no DNA is available to test this call. The CDR3 contains 13 residues. Germline V lookup: CDR1 SQVTM, CDR2 ANQGSEA. The CDR3 sequence is CSDLAGAQETQYF.

V and J are TRBV28 and TRBJ1-1; TCRdb names TRBD1, which stays unverified in the absence of DNA. Germline V CDR1 and CDR2: MDHEN, SYDVKM. The CDR3 spans 14 residues. The CDR3 sequence: CASSPYAQNTEAFF. Based on the CDR3 plus reference TRBV28 and TRBJ1-1, the full variable domain is DVKVTQSSRYLVKRTGEKVFLECVQDMDHENMFWYRQDPGLGLRLIYFSYDVKMKEKGDIPEGYSVSREKKERFSLILESASTNQTSMYLCASSPYAQNTEAFFGQGTRLTVV.

V usage is TRBV5-1 and J usage is TRBJ2-1; without DNA, the TCRdb call of TRBD2 cannot be checked. Germline V gene sequence: CDR1 SGHRS, CDR2 YFSETQ. This CDR3 is built from 15 residues. The CDR3 reads CASSFEGLANGEQFF.

V and J are TRBV7-9 and TRBJ2-7; the TCRdb D gene call, TRBD2, has no DNA to confirm it. Germline lookup yields CDR1 SEHNR and CDR2 FQNEAQ (reference sequence). The CDR3 covers 17 residues. CDR3: CASSSLPGAPLGYEQYF.

The rearrangement joins TRBV7-8 to TRBJ1-4; TCRdb's D call, TRBD1, is unchecked because there is no DNA. CDR1 is SGHVS, CDR2 FQNEAQ, per germline. CDR3 size: 18 residues. The chain's CDR3 is CASSLALGGGETNEKLFF.

This chain uses TRBV29-1 with TRBJ2-3. From germline, CDR1 is SQVTM and CDR2 ANQGSEA. The CDR3 has 13 amino acids. This chain's CDR3 is CSVETWDADTQYF.

The chain combines TRBV24-1 with TRBJ2-2; the D gene TCRdb calls, TRBD2, cannot be checked with no DNA. From germline, CDR1 is KGHDR and CDR2 SFDVKD. The CDR3 has 19 amino acids. The CDR3 sequence: CATSPSRGLAGGFGGELFF.